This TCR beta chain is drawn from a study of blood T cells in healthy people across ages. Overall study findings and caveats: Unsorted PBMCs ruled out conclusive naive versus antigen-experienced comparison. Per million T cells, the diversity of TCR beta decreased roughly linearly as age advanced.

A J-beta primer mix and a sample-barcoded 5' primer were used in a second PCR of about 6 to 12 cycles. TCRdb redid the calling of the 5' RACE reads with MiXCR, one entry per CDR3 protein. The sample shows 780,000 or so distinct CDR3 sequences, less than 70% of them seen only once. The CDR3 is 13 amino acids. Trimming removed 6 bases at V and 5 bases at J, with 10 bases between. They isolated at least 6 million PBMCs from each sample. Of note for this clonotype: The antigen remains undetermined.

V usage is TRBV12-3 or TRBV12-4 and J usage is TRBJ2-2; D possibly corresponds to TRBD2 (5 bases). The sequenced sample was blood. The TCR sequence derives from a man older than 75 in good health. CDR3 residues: CASSWTQTGELFF. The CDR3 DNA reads TGTGCCAGCAGCTGGACTCAGACCGGGGAGCTGTTTTTT.